What follows describes a single T cell receptor (beta chain). The TCR-sequenced patients were a few responders to pembrolizumab. The data are from a study of PD-1 blockade in mismatch repair-deficient tumors. Profiled with immunoSEQ multiplex PCR; TCRdb holds only in-frame clones, not every one. The sample holds over 100,000 clones, over 60% seen once. This CDR3 contains 15 residues. The germline gives CDR1 SGDLS, CDR2 YYNGEE. Trimming stripped 4 bases from V and 6 bases from J, with 19 bases between. The V and J genes are TRBV9 and TRBJ1-2; D unclear. The source of this sequence is an adult with mismatch repair-deficient cancer. Sequences were derived from peripheral blood, sampled approximately 60 weeks after starting pembrolizumab. CDR3 sequence: CASSPESRPPDGYTF. Here the CDR3 DNA reads TGTGCCAGCAGCCCCGAGAGTAGACCACCGGATGGCTACACCTTC.